A single sample gave rise to the 5 T cell receptor beta chains below, sequenced in a study of blood T cell repertoires in COVID-19. Data came from immunoSEQ multiplex PCR; TCRdb stores just in-frame clones and leaves some out. The data contain fewer than 350,000 clones, roughly 87% of them singletons. The specimen sequenced was peripheral blood. Every receptor here comes from a man between 18 and 35 years old with active or convalescent COVID-19.

The chain joins TRBV27 to TRBJ2-3, with D maybe TRBD1 (5 bases). Trimming removed 2 bases from V and 10 bases from J, with 13 bases in between. The CDR3 spans 13 residues. Germline loops: CDR1 MNHEY, CDR2 SMNVEV (reference sequence). Here the CDR3 DNA reads TGTGCCAGCAGTTTAGCCCCCTCCAGGGCGCAGTATTTT. Its protein is CASSLAPSRAQYF.

The rearrangement links TRBV10-1 to TRBJ2-1, with D possibly being TRBD2 (5 bases). The V gene's germline CDR1 is WNHNN and CDR2 SYGVQD (reference sequence). This CDR3 is 20 amino acids long. Trimming cost V 2 bases and J 5 bases, with 28 bases left between them. In nucleotides, the CDR3 is TGCGCCAGCAGTGAGGCCCCGATCCCCCAGCGGTGGGGAAAGGACAATGAGCAGTTCTTC. Translating gives CASSEAPIPQRWGKDNEQFF.

This clone was seen a handful of times. The chain combines TRBV12-3 or TRBV12-4 with TRBJ2-7; D is perhaps TRBD2 (5 bases). The CDR3 length is 12 residues. V shed 4 bases and J shed 2 bases, with 6 bases lying between them. The CDR3 DNA is TGTGCCAGCAGTTCGGGAACCTACGAGCAGTACTTC. This encodes CASSSGTYEQYF.

The gene calls are TRBV3-1 (or the pseudogene TRBV3-2) and TRBJ2-5, with 12 positions matching TRBD2. V dropped 3 bases and J dropped 0; count of bases not matched to a gene: 5. Germline CDR1 and CDR2: LGHDT and YNNKEL (reference sequence). The CDR3 is made up of 17 amino acids. The CDR3 here is CASSQERLAGDQETQYF. CDR3 DNA: TGTGCCAGCAGCCAGGAGCGACTAGCGGGGGACCAAGAGACCCAGTACTTC.

The chain combines TRBV18 with TRBJ1-2; D remains ambiguous. The CDR3 loop spans 15 amino acids. Germline assignment: CDR1 KGHSH and CDR2 LQKENI. V was cut by 3 bases and J by 0 bases, with 11 bases left in between. The CDR3 region is CASSPTQTPNYGYTF. Here the CDR3 DNA reads TGTGCCAGCTCACCTACACAAACCCCTAACTATGGCTACACCTTC.